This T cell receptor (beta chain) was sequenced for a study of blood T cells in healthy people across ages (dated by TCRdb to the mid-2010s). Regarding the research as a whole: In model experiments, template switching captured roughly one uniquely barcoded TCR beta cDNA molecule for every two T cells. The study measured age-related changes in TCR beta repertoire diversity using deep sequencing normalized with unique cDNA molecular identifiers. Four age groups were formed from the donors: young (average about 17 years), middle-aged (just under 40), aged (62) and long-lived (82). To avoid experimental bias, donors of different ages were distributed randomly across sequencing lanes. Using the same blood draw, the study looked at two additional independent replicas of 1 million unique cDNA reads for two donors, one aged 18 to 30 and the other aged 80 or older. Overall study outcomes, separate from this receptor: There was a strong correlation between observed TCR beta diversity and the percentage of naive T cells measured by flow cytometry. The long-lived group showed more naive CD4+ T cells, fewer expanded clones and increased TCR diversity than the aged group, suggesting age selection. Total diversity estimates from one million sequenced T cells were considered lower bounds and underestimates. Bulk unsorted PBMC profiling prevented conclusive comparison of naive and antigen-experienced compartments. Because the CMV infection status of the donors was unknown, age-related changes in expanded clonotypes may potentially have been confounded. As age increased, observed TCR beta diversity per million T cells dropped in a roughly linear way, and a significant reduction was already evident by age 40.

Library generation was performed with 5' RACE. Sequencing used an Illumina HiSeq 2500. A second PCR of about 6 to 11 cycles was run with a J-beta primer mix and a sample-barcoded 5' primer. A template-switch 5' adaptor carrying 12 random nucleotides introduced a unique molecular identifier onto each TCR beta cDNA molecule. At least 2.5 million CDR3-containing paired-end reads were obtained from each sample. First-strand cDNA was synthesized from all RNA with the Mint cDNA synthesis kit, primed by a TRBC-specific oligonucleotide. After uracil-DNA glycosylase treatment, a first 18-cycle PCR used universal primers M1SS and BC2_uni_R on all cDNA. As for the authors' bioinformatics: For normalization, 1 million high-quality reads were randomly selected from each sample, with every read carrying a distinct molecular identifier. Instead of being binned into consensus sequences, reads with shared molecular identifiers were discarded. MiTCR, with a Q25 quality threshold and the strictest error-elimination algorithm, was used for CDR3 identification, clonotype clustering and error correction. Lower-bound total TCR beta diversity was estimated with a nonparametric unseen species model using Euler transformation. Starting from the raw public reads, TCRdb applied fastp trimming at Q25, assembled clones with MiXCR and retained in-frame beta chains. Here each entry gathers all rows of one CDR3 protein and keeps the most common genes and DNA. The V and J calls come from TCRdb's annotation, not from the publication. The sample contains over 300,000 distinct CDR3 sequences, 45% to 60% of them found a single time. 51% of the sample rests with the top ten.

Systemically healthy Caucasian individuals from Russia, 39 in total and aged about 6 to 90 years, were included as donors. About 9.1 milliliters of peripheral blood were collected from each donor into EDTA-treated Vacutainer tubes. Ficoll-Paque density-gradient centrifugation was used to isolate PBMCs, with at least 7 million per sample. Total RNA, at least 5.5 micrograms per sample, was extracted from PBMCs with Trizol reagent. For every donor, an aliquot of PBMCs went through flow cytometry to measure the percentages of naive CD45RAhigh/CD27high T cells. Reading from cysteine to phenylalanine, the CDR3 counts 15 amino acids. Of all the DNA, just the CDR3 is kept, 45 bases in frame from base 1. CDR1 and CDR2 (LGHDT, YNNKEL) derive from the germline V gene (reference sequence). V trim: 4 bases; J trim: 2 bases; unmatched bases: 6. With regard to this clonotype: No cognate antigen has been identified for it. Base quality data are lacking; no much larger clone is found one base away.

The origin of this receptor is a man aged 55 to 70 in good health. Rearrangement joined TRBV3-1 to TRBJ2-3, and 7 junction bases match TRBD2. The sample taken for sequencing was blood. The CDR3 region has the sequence CASSPQRGNTDTQYF. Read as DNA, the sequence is TGTGCCAGCAGCCCCCAGCGGGGCAACACAGATACGCAGTATTTT.